This TCR beta chain is drawn from a study of T cells in Graves' hyperthyroidism and ophthalmopathy. Study results and limitations: A model using 13 V-J features told ophthalmopathy apart from stable hyperthyroidism. Most thyroid clonotypes that were expanded above 0.001 also turned up in blood.

The CDR3 runs 13 residues. Germline CDR1 and CDR2: MDHEN and SYDVKM. Trimming removed 5 bases at V and 4 bases at J, with 11 bases between. TCR beta CDR3 regions were amplified from RNA transcripts. A first-round RT-PCR of the TCR CDR3 used the HTBI primer set. TCRdb called the multiplex PCR reads again in MiXCR, with one record for every CDR3 protein. The sample yields around 520,000 distinct CDR3 sequences, around 15% seen once. This clonotype was detected ten times or more. The antigen is unknown. Out of over 9 ml of fresh peripheral blood came the PBMCs. The sequencing sample was made of blood. J is TRBJ1-2 and V is TRBV28, with D possibly TRBD1 on 6 matching bases. This TCR derives from a woman between 40 and 55 years old with Graves' hyperthyroidism. The CDR3 DNA sequence: TGTGCCAGCAGTCAAGGGGGTGGCTATGGCTACACCTTC. It is translated as CASSQGGGYGYTF.